This record looks at one T cell receptor beta chain sequence and its context. Its antigen is still unknown. This record belongs to a study of post-analysis software for immune sequencing data. Study-level information: The study covered relapsing-remitting, secondary progressive and progressive-relapsing courses of multiple sclerosis. Study results and caveats: Several TRBV segments were more frequent in patients than controls; TRBV5-6, TRBV5-1 and TRBV20-1 belonged to this group. Strong same-batch co-clustering of samples appeared with F measure clustering. Comparison with controls showed significantly lower normalized Chao1 diversity in multiple sclerosis patients.

Unique-molecular-identifier-tagged TCR beta cDNA libraries were used. There were about 1 to 10 million T cells, and about 500,000 cDNA molecules came from them. TCRdb reanalysed the PCR reads using MiXCR and keeps one entry per CDR3 protein. The sample yields approximately 260,000 distinct CDR3 sequences, about 40% seen once. The V and J ends lost 3 bases and 9 bases respectively, with 3 bases between them. This CDR3 is built from 9 residues. The germline CDR1 and CDR2 sequences are DFQATT and SNEGSKA (reference sequence). This sequence was found in a girl aged 5-17 years with multiple sclerosis. The chain uses TRBV20-1 and TRBJ2-1; unclear D gene. Sequenced sample: blood. CDR3 amino acids: CSASSEQFF. The DNA of the CDR3 is TGCAGTGCTAGTAGTGAGCAGTTCTTC.